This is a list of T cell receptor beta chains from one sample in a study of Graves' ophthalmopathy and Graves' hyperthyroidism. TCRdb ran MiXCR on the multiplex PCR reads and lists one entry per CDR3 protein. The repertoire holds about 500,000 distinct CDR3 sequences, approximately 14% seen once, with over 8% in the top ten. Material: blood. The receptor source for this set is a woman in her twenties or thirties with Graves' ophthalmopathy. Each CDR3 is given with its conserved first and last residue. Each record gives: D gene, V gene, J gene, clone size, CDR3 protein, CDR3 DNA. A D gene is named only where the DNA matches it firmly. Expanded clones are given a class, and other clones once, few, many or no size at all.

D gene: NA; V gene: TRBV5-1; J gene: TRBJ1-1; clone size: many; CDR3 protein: CASSLEVMNTEAFF; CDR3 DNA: TGCGCCAGCAGCTTGGAGGTGATGAACACTGAAGCTTTCTTT
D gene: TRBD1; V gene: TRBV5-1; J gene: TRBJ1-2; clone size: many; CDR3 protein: CASSWDRADVGYTF; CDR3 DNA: TGCGCCAGCAGCTGGGACAGGGCTGATGTTGGCTACACCTTC
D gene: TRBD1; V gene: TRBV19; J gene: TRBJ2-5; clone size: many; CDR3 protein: CASSIDGTGGFGETQYF; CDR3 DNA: TGTGCCAGTAGTATAGACGGGACAGGGGGCTTCGGGGAGACCCAGTACTTC
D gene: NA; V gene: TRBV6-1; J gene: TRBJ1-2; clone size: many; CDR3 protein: CASSQSNYGYTF; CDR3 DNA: TGTGCCAGCAGTCAAAGTAACTATGGCTACACCTTC
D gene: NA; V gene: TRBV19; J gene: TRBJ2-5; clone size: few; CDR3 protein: CASSRRRVDEETQYF; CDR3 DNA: TGTGCCAGTAGTAGGAGGCGGGTGGATGAAGAGACCCAGTACTTC
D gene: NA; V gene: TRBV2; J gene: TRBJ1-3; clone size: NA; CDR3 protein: CASSFDTSSGNTIYF; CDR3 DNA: TGTGCCAGCAGTTTTGACACCTCCTCTGGAAACACCATATATTTT
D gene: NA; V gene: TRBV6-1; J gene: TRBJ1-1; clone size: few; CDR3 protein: CASSPVGQGWTEAFF; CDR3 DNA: TGTGCCAGCAGTCCGGTCGGGCAGGGTTGGACTGAAGCTTTCTTT
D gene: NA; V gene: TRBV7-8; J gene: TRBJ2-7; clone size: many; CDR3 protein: CASSETGPSDEQYF; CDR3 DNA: TGTGCCAGCAGCGAGACGGGGCCCTCTGACGAGCAGTACTTC
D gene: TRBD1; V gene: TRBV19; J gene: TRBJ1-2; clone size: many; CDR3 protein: CASSIPDREANYGYTF; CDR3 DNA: TGTGCCAGTAGTATTCCCGACAGGGAAGCTAACTATGGCTACACCTTC
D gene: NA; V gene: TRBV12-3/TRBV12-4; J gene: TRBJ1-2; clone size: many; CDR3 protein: CASSDLADTGYTF; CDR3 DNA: TGTGCCAGCAGCGACCTTGCGGACACTGGCTACACCTTC
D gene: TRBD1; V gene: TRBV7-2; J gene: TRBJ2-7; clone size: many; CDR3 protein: CASSLLGGQAYEQYF; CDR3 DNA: TGTGCCAGCAGCCTGCTAGGGGGCCAAGCCTACGAGCAGTACTTC
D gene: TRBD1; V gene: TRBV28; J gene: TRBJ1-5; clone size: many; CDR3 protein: CAWGTGEVNQPQHF; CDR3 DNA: TGTGCCTGGGGGACAGGGGAAGTGAATCAGCCCCAGCATTTT
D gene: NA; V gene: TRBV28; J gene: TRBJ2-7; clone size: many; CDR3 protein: CASKVGGLSYEQYF; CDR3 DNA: TGTGCCAGCAAGGTCGGGGGTTTATCCTACGAGCAGTACTTC
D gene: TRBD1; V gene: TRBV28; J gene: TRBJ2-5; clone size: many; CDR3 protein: CASRTGVETQYF; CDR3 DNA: TGTGCCAGCCGGACAGGGGTAGAGACCCAGTACTTC
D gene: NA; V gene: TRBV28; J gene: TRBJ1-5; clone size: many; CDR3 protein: CASGFPDRPQHF; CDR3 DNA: TGTGCCAGTGGGTTCCCGGACAGGCCCCAGCATTTT
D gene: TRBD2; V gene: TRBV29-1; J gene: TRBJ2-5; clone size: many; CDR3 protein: CSAVGGETQYF; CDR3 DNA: TGCAGCGCTGTGGGAGGGGAGACCCAGTACTTC
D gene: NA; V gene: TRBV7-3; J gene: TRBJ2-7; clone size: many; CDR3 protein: CASSARTEQYF; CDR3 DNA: TGTGCCAGCAGCGCCAGGACCGAGCAGTACTTC
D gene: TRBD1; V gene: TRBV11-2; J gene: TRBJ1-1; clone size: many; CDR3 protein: CASSWAGTGNTEAFF; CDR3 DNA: TGTGCCAGCAGCTGGGCCGGGACAGGAAACACTGAAGCTTTCTTT
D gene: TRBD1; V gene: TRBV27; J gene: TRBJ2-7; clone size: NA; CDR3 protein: CASSLTGTGYHEQYF; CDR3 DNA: TGTGCCAGCAGCTTGACCGGGACAGGGTATCACGAGCAGTACTTC
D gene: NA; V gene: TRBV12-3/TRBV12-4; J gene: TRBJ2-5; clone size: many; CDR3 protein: CASSWASQETQYF; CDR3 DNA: TGTGCCAGCAGCTGGGCCTCCCAAGAGACCCAGTACTTC
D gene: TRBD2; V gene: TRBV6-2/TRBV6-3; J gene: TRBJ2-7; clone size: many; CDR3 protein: CASSYSSGRPRLVYEQYF; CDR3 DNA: TGTGCCAGCAGTTACTCTAGCGGGAGGCCACGTCTTGTCTACGAGCAGTACTTC
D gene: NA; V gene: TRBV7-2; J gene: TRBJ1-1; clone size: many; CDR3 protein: CASSLASTAFNTEAFF; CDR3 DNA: TGTGCCAGCAGCTTAGCGAGTACAGCCTTCAACACTGAAGCTTTCTTT
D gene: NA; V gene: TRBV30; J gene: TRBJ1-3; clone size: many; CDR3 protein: CAWSPPTGKGNTIYF; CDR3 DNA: TGTGCCTGGAGTCCCCCTACAGGGAAAGGAAACACCATATATTTT
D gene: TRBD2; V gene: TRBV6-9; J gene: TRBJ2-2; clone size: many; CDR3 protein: CASSYPVAGGPSGELFF; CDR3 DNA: TGTGCCAGCAGTTATCCCGTTGCGGGAGGGCCCTCCGGGGAGCTGTTTTTT
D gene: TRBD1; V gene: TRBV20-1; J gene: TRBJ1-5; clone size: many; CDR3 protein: CSATTGLSTKPQHF; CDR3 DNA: TGCAGTGCTACGACAGGGCTAAGCACCAAGCCCCAGCATTTT
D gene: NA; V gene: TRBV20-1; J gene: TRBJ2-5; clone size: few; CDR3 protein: CSAKLTASRAAQYF; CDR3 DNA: TGCAGTGCAAAGCTGACAGCTTCAAGAGCGGCCCAGTACTTC
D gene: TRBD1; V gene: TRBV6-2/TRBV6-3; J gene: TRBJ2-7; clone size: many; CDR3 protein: CASKVGDRGGNEQYF; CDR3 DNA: TGTGCCAGCAAGGTGGGGGACAGGGGAGGAAACGAGCAGTACTTC
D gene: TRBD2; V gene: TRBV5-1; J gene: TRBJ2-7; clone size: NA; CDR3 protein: CASSVTSGRPPSYEQYF; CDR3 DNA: TGCGCCAGCAGCGTGACTAGCGGGAGGCCTCCCTCCTACGAGCAGTACTTC
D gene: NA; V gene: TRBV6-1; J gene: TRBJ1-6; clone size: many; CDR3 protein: CASSEFTGGDHSPLHF; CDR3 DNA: TGTGCCAGCAGTGAATTTACAGGAGGAGATCATTCACCCCTCCACTTT
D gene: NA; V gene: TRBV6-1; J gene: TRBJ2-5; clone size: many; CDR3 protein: CASRGERIEETQYF; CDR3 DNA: TGTGCCAGCAGGGGGGAAAGGATCGAGGAGACCCAGTACTTC
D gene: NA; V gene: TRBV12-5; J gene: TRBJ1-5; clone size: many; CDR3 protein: CASGLVGGRNQPQHF; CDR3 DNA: TGTGCTAGTGGTTTGGTGGGGGGAAGGAATCAGCCCCAGCATTTT
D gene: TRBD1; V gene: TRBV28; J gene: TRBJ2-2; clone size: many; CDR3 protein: CASSLARGLAGELFF; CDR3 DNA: TGTGCCAGCAGTTTAGCCAGGGGGCTCGCCGGGGAGCTGTTTTTT
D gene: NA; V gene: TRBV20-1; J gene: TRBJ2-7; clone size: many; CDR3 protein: CSARFAGSSYEQYF; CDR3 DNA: TGCAGTGCTAGATTCGCCGGCAGCTCCTACGAGCAGTACTTC
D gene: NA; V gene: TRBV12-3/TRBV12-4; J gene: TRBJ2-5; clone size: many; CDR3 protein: CASSFQGLGETQYF; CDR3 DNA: TGTGCCAGCAGTTTCCAGGGGTTGGGGGAGACCCAGTACTTC
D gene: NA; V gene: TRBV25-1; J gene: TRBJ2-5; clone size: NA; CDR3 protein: CASSEHQETQYF; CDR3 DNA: TGTGCCAGCAGTGAACACCAAGAGACCCAGTACTTC
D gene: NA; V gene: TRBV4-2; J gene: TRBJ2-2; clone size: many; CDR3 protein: CASSQPGTGELFF; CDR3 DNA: TGTGCCAGCAGCCAACCTGGGACCGGGGAGCTGTTTTTT
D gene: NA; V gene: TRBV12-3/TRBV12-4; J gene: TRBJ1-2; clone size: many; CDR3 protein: CASSLVHPGRPGYTF; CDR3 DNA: TGTGCCAGCAGTTTAGTCCATCCCGGGCGTCCTGGCTACACCTTC
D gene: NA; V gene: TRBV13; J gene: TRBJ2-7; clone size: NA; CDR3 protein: CASSQSPDTKDEQYF; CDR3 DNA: TGTGCCAGCAGCCAGAGTCCGGACACAAAGGACGAGCAGTACTTC
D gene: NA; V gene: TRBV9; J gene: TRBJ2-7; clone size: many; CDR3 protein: CASSVEKSSYEQYF; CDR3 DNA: TGTGCCAGCAGCGTAGAGAAGAGCTCCTACGAGCAGTACTTC
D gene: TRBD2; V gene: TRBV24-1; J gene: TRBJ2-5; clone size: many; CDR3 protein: CATSPRRTSGGETQYF; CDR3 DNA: TGTGCCACCAGTCCTCGACGGACTAGCGGGGGGGAGACCCAGTACTTC
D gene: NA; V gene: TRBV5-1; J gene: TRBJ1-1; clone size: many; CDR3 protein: CASTMGGPEAFF; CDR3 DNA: TGCGCCAGCACCATGGGTGGCCCTGAAGCTTTCTTT
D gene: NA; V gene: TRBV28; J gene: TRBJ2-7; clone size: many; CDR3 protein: CASSSPDEGTGYEQYF; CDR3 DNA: TGTGCCAGCAGTTCCCCCGATGAAGGGACGGGCTACGAGCAGTACTTC
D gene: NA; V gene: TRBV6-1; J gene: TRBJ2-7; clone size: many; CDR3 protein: CASSEVLEDYEQYF; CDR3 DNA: TGTGCCAGCAGTGAAGTGTTAGAGGACTACGAGCAGTACTTC
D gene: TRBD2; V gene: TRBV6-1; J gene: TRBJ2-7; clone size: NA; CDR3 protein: CASSRSAGVFEQYF; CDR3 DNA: TGTGCCAGCAGCCGCTCCGCGGGAGTATTCGAGCAGTACTTC
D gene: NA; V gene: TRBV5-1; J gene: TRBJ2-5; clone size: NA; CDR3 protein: CASSLVGIPGRIETQYF; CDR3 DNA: TGCGCCAGCAGCTTGGTCGGTATTCCAGGGAGGATAGAGACCCAGTACTTC
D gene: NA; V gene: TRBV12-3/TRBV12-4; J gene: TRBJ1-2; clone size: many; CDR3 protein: CASSREAYYGYTF; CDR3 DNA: TGTGCCAGCAGTAGGGAGGCCTACTATGGCTACACCTTC